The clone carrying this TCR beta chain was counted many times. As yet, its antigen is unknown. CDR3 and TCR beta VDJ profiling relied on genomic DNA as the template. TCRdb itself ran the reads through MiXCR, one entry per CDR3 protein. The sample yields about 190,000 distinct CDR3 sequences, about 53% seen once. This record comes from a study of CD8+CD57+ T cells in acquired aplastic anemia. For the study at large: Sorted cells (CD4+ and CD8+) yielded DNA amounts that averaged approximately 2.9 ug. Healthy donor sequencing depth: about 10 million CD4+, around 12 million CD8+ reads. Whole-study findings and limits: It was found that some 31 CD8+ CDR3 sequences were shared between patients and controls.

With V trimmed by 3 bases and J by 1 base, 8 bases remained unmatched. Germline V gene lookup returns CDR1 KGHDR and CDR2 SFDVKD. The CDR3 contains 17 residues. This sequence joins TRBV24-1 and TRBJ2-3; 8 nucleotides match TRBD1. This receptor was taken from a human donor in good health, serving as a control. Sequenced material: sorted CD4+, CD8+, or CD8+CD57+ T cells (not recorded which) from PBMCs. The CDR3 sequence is CATSDITGGGGTDTQYF. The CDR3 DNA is TGTGCCACCAGTGATATTACAGGGGGAGGAGGCACAGATACGCAGTATTTT.